Listed below are T cell receptor beta chains from one sample, sequenced in a study of blood T cell repertoires in COVID-19. The repertoire was sequenced with immunoSEQ multiplex PCR; TCRdb's copy has only in-frame clones and lacks some. The repertoire has about 210,000 clones, about 91% of them found once; the top ten carry approximately 1.2%. Sequenced input: peripheral blood. The receptor source for this set is a man between 25 and 39 years old with acute or convalescent COVID-19. Each CDR3 is given with its conserved first and last residue. D genes are given only for firm matches. Only some rows state a clone size, as once, few, many or a class for expanded clones.

J: TRBJ1-5
V: TRBV2
D: .
size: .
CDR3: CASSESTVSNQPQHF
DNA: TGTGCCAGCAGTGAATCGACAGTTAGCAATCAGCCCCAGCATTTT

J: TRBJ2-1
V: TRBV7-9
D: .
size: once
CDR3: CASSLYHAVNNEQFF
DNA: TGTGCCAGCAGCTTATACCATGCGGTTAACAATGAGCAGTTCTTC

J: TRBJ2-5
V: TRBV18
D: .
size: .
CDR3: CASSLRRASETQYF
DNA: TGTGCCAGCTCACTCAGGAGGGCCTCGGAGACCCAGTACTTC

J: TRBJ1-1
V: TRBV29-1
D: TRBD1
size: .
CDR3: CSVEAWDRGLDTEAFF
DNA: TGCAGCGTTGAAGCTTGGGACAGGGGGCTCGACACTGAAGCTTTCTTT

J: TRBJ2-7
V: TRBV5-1
D: .
size: .
CDR3: CASSSWGLSDEQYF
DNA: TGCGCCAGCAGCTCCTGGGGGCTTAGCGACGAGCAGTACTTC

J: TRBJ2-7
V: TRBV19
D: .
size: .
CDR3: CASSIGGTAYEQYF
DNA: TGTGCCAGTAGTATAGGCGGGACAGCCTACGAGCAGTACTTC

J: TRBJ2-7
V: TRBV5-4
D: TRBD2
size: .
CDR3: CASSAGGLAGGGPIHEQYF
DNA: TGTGCCAGCAGCGCTGGGGGACTAGCGGGAGGGGGTCCCATCCACGAGCAGTACTTC

J: TRBJ2-5
V: TRBV5-4
D: .
size: .
CDR3: CASSPWLLIDNLTQYF
DNA: TGTGCCAGCAGCCCCTGGCTTTTAATAGACAACCTAACCCAGTACTTC

J: TRBJ1-5
V: TRBV7-2
D: TRBD1
size: .
CDR3: CASSLRQGAHRSNQPQHF
DNA: TGTGCCAGCAGCTTACGACAGGGGGCACATCGAAGCAATCAGCCCCAGCATTTT

J: TRBJ2-3
V: TRBV5-6
D: TRBD2
size: .
CDR3: CASSQAGGNTDTQYF
DNA: TGTGCCAGCAGCCAAGCGGGGGGAAACACAGATACGCAGTATTTT

J: TRBJ1-2
V: TRBV4-2
D: TRBD1
size: .
CDR3: CASSQWGQGGDYGYTF
DNA: TGTGCCAGCAGCCAATGGGGACAGGGAGGAGACTATGGCTACACCTTC

J: TRBJ2-7
V: TRBV3-1/TRBV3-2
D: TRBD1
size: .
CDR3: CASSQERGRVLDREQYF
DNA: TGTGCCAGCAGCCAAGAGAGGGGGCGAGTGCTAGATCGTGAGCAGTACTTC

J: TRBJ1-6
V: TRBV6-4
D: .
size: few
CDR3: CASSPFGPGFTLHF
DNA: TGTGCCAGCAGTCCTTTCGGGCCGGGATTCACCCTCCACTTT

J: TRBJ1-1
V: TRBV14
D: .
size: .
CDR3: CASSQDAVRRSNTEAFF
DNA: TGTGCCAGCAGCCAAGATGCGGTCAGAAGGTCCAACACTGAAGCTTTCTTT

J: TRBJ2-3
V: TRBV19
D: .
size: .
CDR3: CASSITGTTDTQYF
DNA: TGTGCCAGTAGTATAACAGGGACCACAGATACGCAGTATTTT

J: TRBJ1-3
V: TRBV3-1/TRBV3-2
D: .
size: .
CDR3: CASSQPNTIYF
DNA: TGTGCCAGCAGTCAACCGAACACCATATATTTT

J: TRBJ1-3
V: TRBV6-1
D: .
size: .
CDR3: CASSEVQAERGTIYF
DNA: TGTGCCAGCAGTGAAGTTCAGGCAGAACGGGGCACCATATATTTT

J: TRBJ1-1
V: TRBV27
D: .
size: .
CDR3: CASSSYSPRGSEAFF
DNA: TGTGCCAGCAGTTCCTATTCGCCCCGGGGATCTGAAGCTTTCTTT

J: TRBJ2-4
V: TRBV10-2
D: TRBD2
size: .
CDR3: CASRGTSGRPGDIQYF
DNA: TGCGCCAGCAGGGGGACTAGCGGGAGGCCAGGGGACATTCAGTACTTC

J: TRBJ1-1
V: TRBV28
D: .
size: .
CDR3: CASSFWGRGNTEAFF
DNA: TGTGCCAGCAGTTTTTGGGGCAGAGGGAACACTGAAGCTTTCTTT

J: TRBJ1-1
V: TRBV7-9
D: TRBD1
size: .
CDR3: CASRGQENTEAFF
DNA: TGTGCCAGCAGGGGACAGGAAAACACTGAAGCTTTCTTT

J: TRBJ2-3
V: TRBV28
D: .
size: once
CDR3: CASSLRGTSQYF
DNA: TGTGCCAGCAGTTTAAGAGGGACTTCGCAGTATTTT

J: TRBJ1-4
V: TRBV9
D: .
size: .
CDR3: CASSGRDNEKLFF
DNA: TGTGCCAGCAGCGGCCGAGATAATGAAAAACTGTTTTTT

J: TRBJ2-7
V: TRBV28
D: .
size: .
CDR3: CASLQHTGSKEDEQYF
DNA: TGTGCCAGCCTACAGCACACAGGGTCAAAAGAGGACGAGCAGTACTTC

J: TRBJ2-7
V: TRBV28
D: TRBD1
size: .
CDR3: CASNRQGAREQYF
DNA: TGTGCCAGCAACAGACAGGGGGCGCGAGAGCAGTACTTC

J: TRBJ1-6
V: TRBV5-1
D: .
size: .
CDR3: CASSLSRDSPLHF
DNA: TGCGCCAGCAGCTTGTCCAGGGATTCACCCCTCCACTTT

J: TRBJ2-5
V: TRBV19
D: TRBD1
size: .
CDR3: CASSRQGGAQYF
DNA: TGTGCCAGTAGTAGACAGGGTGGTGCCCAGTACTTC

J: TRBJ1-3
V: TRBV7-2
D: .
size: .
CDR3: CASSPRQAISGNTIYF
DNA: TGTGCCAGCAGCCCGAGACAGGCGATCTCTGGAAACACCATATATTTT

J: TRBJ1-6
V: TRBV3-1/TRBV3-2
D: .
size: .
CDR3: CASSQLHHRSYNSPLHF
DNA: TGTGCCAGCAGCCAATTACACCATCGCTCCTATAATTCACCCCTCCACTTT

J: TRBJ2-7
V: TRBV18
D: .
size: once
CDR3: CASSPLTGDEQYF
DNA: TGTGCCAGCTCACCACTCACGGGGGACGAGCAGTACTTC

J: TRBJ2-2
V: TRBV7-2
D: TRBD2
size: once
CDR3: CASSLRTSGRISNTGELFF
DNA: TGTGCCAGCAGCTTGCGGACTAGCGGGAGGATATCGAACACCGGGGAGCTGTTTTTT

J: TRBJ2-6
V: TRBV5-1
D: .
size: .
CDR3: CASSLGVISGANVLTF
DNA: TGCGCCAGCAGCTTGGGCGTAATCTCTGGGGCCAACGTCCTGACTTTC

J: TRBJ2-3
V: TRBV7-8
D: .
size: .
CDR3: CASSVRGQGRGSGRADTQYF
DNA: TGTGCCAGCAGTGTGAGGGGACAGGGAAGGGGAAGCGGGAGAGCAGATACGCAGTATTTT

J: TRBJ1-2
V: TRBV7-9
D: .
size: .
CDR3: CASSLATGRGRWYGYTF
DNA: TGTGCCAGCAGCTTGGCAACAGGGAGGGGTAGATGGTATGGCTACACCTTC

J: TRBJ2-7
V: TRBV24-1
D: TRBD2
size: .
CDR3: CATSDPGTSGRGSSYEQYF
DNA: TGTGCCACCAGTGACCCCGGGACTAGCGGGAGGGGAAGCTCCTACGAGCAGTACTTC

J: TRBJ1-6
V: TRBV18
D: TRBD1
size: .
CDR3: CASSKDRENSPLHF
DNA: TGTGCCAGCTCAAAGGACAGGGAAAATTCACCCCTCCACTTT

J: TRBJ2-5
V: TRBV6-1
D: .
size: .
CDR3: CASSEQIQETQYF
DNA: TGTGCCAGCAGTGAGCAGATACAAGAGACCCAGTACTTC

J: TRBJ1-5
V: TRBV19
D: .
size: .
CDR3: CASSTSGQYQPQHF
DNA: TGTGCCAGTAGTACCTCCGGACAGTATCAGCCCCAGCATTTT

J: TRBJ2-3
V: TRBV9
D: .
size: .
CDR3: CASSAGGRSPDTQYF
DNA: TGTGCCAGCAGCGCAGGGGGGAGGTCTCCAGATACGCAGTATTTT

J: TRBJ1-3
V: TRBV4-2
D: .
size: .
CDR3: CASRGTGSSGNTIYF
DNA: TGTGCCAGCAGGGGGACCGGGAGCTCTGGAAACACCATATATTTT

J: TRBJ1-2
V: TRBV5-1
D: .
size: .
CDR3: CASSIDGTSLGGYTF
DNA: TGCGCCAGCAGCATAGATGGGACATCCCTTGGTGGCTACACCTTC

J: TRBJ1-5
V: TRBV28
D: .
size: .
CDR3: CAVGENSNQPQHF
DNA: TGTGCCGTCGGGGAGAATAGCAATCAGCCCCAGCATTTT